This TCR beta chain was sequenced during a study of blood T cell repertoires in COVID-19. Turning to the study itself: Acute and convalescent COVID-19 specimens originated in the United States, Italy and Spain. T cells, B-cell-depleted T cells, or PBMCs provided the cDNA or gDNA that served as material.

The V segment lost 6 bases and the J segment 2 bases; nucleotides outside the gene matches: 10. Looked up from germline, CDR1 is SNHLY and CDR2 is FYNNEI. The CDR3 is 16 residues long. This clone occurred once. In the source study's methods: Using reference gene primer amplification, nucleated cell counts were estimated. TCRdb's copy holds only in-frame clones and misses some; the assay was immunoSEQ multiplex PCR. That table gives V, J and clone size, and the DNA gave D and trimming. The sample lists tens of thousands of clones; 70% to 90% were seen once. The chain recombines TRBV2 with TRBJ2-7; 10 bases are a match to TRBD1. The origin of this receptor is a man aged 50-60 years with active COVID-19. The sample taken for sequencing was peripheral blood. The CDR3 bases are TGTGCCAGCAGCCGGGACAGGGGAAGAGAGGCCTACGAGCAGTACTTC. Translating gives CASSRDRGREAYEQYF.